Below, 25 T cell receptor beta chains from the same sample are listed, as sequenced in a study of T cell changes during pregnancy in multiple sclerosis. Sequencing used immunoSEQ multiplex PCR; TCRdb keeps in-frame clones, though not all of them. The data show roughly 42,000 clones, about 94% seen once. Sequencing was performed on CD4+ T cells from peripheral blood mononuclear cells, taken after pregnancy. The receptors come from a female donor with multiple sclerosis, enrolled in a pregnancy study.

The chain recombines TRBV28 with TRBJ2-7, with 7 bases matching TRBD1. Unmatched junction bases numbered 7, after V lost 4 bases and J lost 1 base. Looked up from germline, CDR1 is MDHEN and CDR2 is SYDVKM. CDR3 length equals 15 residues. The chain's CDR3 is CASSSTGQASYEQYF. The CDR3 bases are TGTGCCAGCAGTTCGACCGGACAGGCGTCCTACGAGCAGTACTTC. Complete variable domain (other parts from reference TRBV28 and TRBJ2-7): DVKVTQSSRYLVKRTGEKVFLECVQDMDHENMFWYRQDPGLGLRLIYFSYDVKMKEKGDIPEGYSVSREKKERFSLILESASTNQTSMYLCASSSTGQASYEQYFGPGTRLTVT.

The chain links TRBV5-7 to TRBJ2-3, with 12 bases that match TRBD2. TRBV5-7 is marked as an open reading frame, function uncertain. This CDR3 has 18 residues. J lost 0 bases, V lost 2 bases, and 7 bases had no gene match. The CDR3 DNA is TGTGCCAGCAGCTTATTAGATACTAGCGGGGGGAGCACAGATACGCAGTATTTT. Translation: CASSLLDTSGGSTDTQYF.

The chain links TRBV19 to TRBJ2-7; 10 nucleotides match TRBD1. The V and J ends lost 5 bases and 5 bases, in that order; junction bases with no gene match: 9. This CDR3 is 15 amino acids long. CDR1 and CDR2 (germline): LNHDA, SQIVND (reference sequence). The CDR3 sequence: CASSGAGTGADEQYF. CDR3 nucleotides: TGTGCCAGTAGTGGCGCCGGGACAGGGGCCGACGAGCAGTACTTC.

The chain recombines TRBV7-3 with TRBJ2-2; TRBD1 aligns across 9 bases. The CDR3 consists of 17 residues. The V gene end was trimmed by 5 bases and the J gene end by 5 bases; junction bases not matched to a gene: 12. The V gene's germline CDR1 is SGHTA and CDR2 FQGTGA. The CDR3 protein is CASSPRDRVGTTGELFF. In DNA form, the CDR3 reads TGTGCCAGCAGCCCAAGGGACAGGGTTGGGACTACCGGGGAGCTGTTTTTT.

The gene calls are TRBV11-2 and TRBJ2-3; D possibly corresponds to TRBD1 (6 bases). V was trimmed by 5 bases and J by 2 bases, leaving 17 bases between them. This CDR3 has 16 amino acids. CDR1 is SGHAT and CDR2 is FQNNGV in the germline V gene. CDR3 nucleotides: TGTGCCAGCAGCCGACTACAGGGTTCTGCCACAGATACGCAGTATTTT. Amino acid sequence: CASSRLQGSATDTQYF.

Worth noting for this clone: The same CDR3 is also encoded by other DNA sequences in this sample. The CDR3 loop is CASSLATGQMNTEAFF. The CDR3 nucleotides are TGTGCCAGCAGCTTAGCAACTGGACAGATGAACACTGAAGCTTTCTTT. The chain uses TRBV11-1 and TRBJ1-1, with D perhaps matching TRBD1 (6 bases). V dropped 0 bases and J dropped 0 bases, with 11 bases sitting between them. CDR1 is SGHAT, CDR2 FQDESV, per germline (reference sequence). The CDR3 has 16 residues.

This rearrangement joins TRBV6-6 to TRBJ1-2; 8 nucleotides agree with TRBD1. V trimming: 7 bases; J trimming: 4 bases; junction bases outside the gene matches: 11. The CDR3 has 15 residues. Germline-derived CDR1 and CDR2 are MNHNY and SVGAGI (reference sequence). CDR3 DNA sequence: TGTGCCAGCACCAAAACAGGGGGAGAGGCCTATGGCTACACCTTC. Amino acids: CASTKTGGEAYGYTF.

The CDR3 sequence is CASSSIGTGGYTF. CDR3 nucleotides: TGTGCCAGCAGTTCGATAGGGACTGGAGGCTACACCTTC. The gene calls are TRBV27 and TRBJ1-2, with a weak D call TRBD1 (5 bases). V lost 4 bases to trimming and J lost 8 bases, with 14 bases between them. There are 13 residues in the CDR3. From germline, CDR1 is MNHEY and CDR2 SMNVEV (reference sequence).

This chain joins TRBV19 and TRBJ2-1; 8 bases match TRBD2. V lost 5 bases to trimming and J lost 6 bases; unmatched junction nucleotides: 9. The germline V gene has CDR1 LNHDA and CDR2 SQIVND (reference sequence). The CDR3 loop spans 15 amino acids. In nucleotides, the CDR3 is TGTGCCAGTAGTGACCGACTAGCGAGTGGCAATGAGCAGTTCTTC. It translates to CASSDRLASGNEQFF.

This chain links TRBV7-2 with TRBJ1-2; D possibly corresponds to TRBD1 (6 bases). The germline CDR1 and CDR2 sequences are SGHTA and FQGNSA. This CDR3 has 14 amino acids. CDR3 sequence reads: CASRTPGTNGRYTF. CDR3 in DNA: TGTGCATCCAGAACTCCGGGGACAAACGGACGCTACACCTTC.

The chain uses TRBV6-5 and TRBJ1-2; the match to TRBD1 covers 7 bases. The germline V gene has CDR1 MNHEY and CDR2 SVGAGI. V shed 6 bases and J 0 bases; nucleotides not matched to a gene: 7. The CDR3 is 15 amino acids. In DNA, the CDR3 is TGTGCCAGCAGGGAATCGGGACAGACTAACTATGGCTACACCTTC. Encoded protein: CASRESGQTNYGYTF.

The chain joins TRBV19 to TRBJ1-2; TRBD1 is a possible D gene (5 bases). The germline V gene has CDR1 LNHDA and CDR2 SQIVND (reference sequence). CDR3 length equals 13 residues. V lost 4 bases, J lost 4 bases, and 10 bases lay in between. Written as DNA, the CDR3 is TGTGCCAGTAGTAAGGGGCAGAGCTATGGCTACACCTTC. Protein: CASSKGQSYGYTF.

The V call is TRBV7-2, the J call TRBJ2-7; D may be TRBD1 (5 bases). Trimming took off 3 bases at V and 1 base at J, with 13 bases between the two ends. Per germline, CDR1 SGHTA and CDR2 FQGNSA. The CDR3 has 15 residues. CDR3: CASSLGHRLSYEQYF. In DNA, the CDR3 is TGTGCCAGCAGCTTGGGGCACAGGTTGTCCTACGAGCAGTACTTC.

The J gene is TRBJ2-1, the V gene TRBV11-3; the match to TRBD2 covers 8 bases. Germline CDR1 is SGHNT and CDR2 is YENEEA. V gave up 1 base and J gave up 4 bases; unmatched junction bases: 6. CDR3 size: 16 residues. The CDR3 sequence is CASSLALAGGYNEQFF. CDR3 nucleotide sequence: TGTGCCAGCAGCTTAGCTTTGGCGGGGGGTTACAATGAGCAGTTCTTC.

This sequence joins TRBV27 and TRBJ1-6, with D perhaps TRBD1 (5 bases). Germline loops: CDR1 MNHEY, CDR2 SMNVEV (reference sequence). V was shortened by 3 bases and J by 10 bases, with 13 bases between the two germline ends. The CDR3 is made up of 14 amino acids. CDR3 region: CASSLDRWGSPLHF. The CDR3 bases are TGTGCCAGCAGTTTGGACCGCTGGGGCTCACCCCTCCACTTT.

This rearrangement joins TRBV7-3 to TRBJ1-2, with D hard to call. The CDR3 runs 14 residues. V was shortened by 5 bases and J by 0 bases, with 10 bases between the two germline ends. Germline V gene lookup returns CDR1 SGHTA and CDR2 FQGTGA. The CDR3 region is CASSLGPANYGYTF. CDR3 nucleotides: TGTGCCAGCAGCCTAGGCCCAGCTAACTATGGCTACACCTTC.

This chain connects TRBV5-6 to TRBJ1-1; possible D gene TRBD1, 5 bases. The length of the CDR3 is 17 residues. The ends were cut back, 1 base at V and 0 bases at J, with 16 bases in the middle. Per the germline V gene, CDR1 is SGHDT and CDR2 is YYEEEE. The CDR3 sequence is CASSLNFKGSMNTEAFF. CDR3 sequence (DNA): TGTGCCAGCAGCTTGAATTTTAAGGGGTCCATGAACACTGAAGCTTTCTTT. Full variable domain (missing parts from reference TRBV5-6 and TRBJ1-1): DAGVTQSPTHLIKTRGQQVTLRCSPKSGHDTVSWYQQALGQGPQFIFQYYEEEERQRGNFPDRFSGHQFPNYSSELNVNALLLGDSALYLCASSLNFKGSMNTEAFFGQGTRLTVV.

The chain uses TRBV27 and TRBJ1-5; TRBD1 aligns across 9 bases. V was clipped by 6 bases and J by 4 bases; unmatched bases: 19. Germline CDR1 MNHEY, CDR2 SMNVEV (reference sequence). The CDR3 contains 19 residues. CDR3 DNA sequence: TGTGCCAGCAGCTTTCTCCCCACCGGACAGGGGCCCCCTAATCAGCCCCAGCATTTT. This codes for CASSFLPTGQGPPNQPQHF.

The V gene is TRBV7-3, the J gene TRBJ1-1, with a possible D match to TRBD1 (5 bases). The CDR3 consists of 16 residues. From germline, CDR1 is SGHTA and CDR2 FQGTGA. The V gene lost 1 base and the J gene lost 7 bases, with 19 bases spanning the gap. The CDR3 is CASSLKGGQGGIEAFF. In nucleotides, the CDR3 is TGTGCCAGCAGCTTAAAGGGTGGGCAGGGAGGGATTGAAGCTTTCTTT.

This clone is deemed medium-sized. The chain carries TRBV14 and TRBJ1-6; weak D call: TRBD1 (5 bases). The ends were cut back, 4 bases at V and 6 bases at J, with 10 bases in the middle. This CDR3 region has 14 residues. The germline V gene has CDR1 SGHDN and CDR2 FVKESK. The chain's CDR3 is CASSPGLINSPLHF. The CDR3 DNA reads as TGTGCCAGCAGCCCGGGACTGATTAATTCACCCCTCCACTTT.

The rearrangement links TRBV9 to TRBJ2-2; D unclear. Per germline, CDR1 SGDLS and CDR2 YYNGEE. This CDR3 comprises 13 residues. Trimming pared 3 bases from V and 7 bases from J, leaving 10 bases between. The CDR3 DNA reads TGTGCCAGCAGCGGATACAGCAACGGGGAGCTGTTTTTT. Protein: CASSGYSNGELFF.

V usage is TRBV28 and J usage is TRBJ1-2; 10 bases are shared with TRBD1. The CDR3 totals 15 residues. Losses at the gene ends were 5 bases for V and 5 bases for J; bases not matched to a gene: 8. Germline CDR1 MDHEN, CDR2 SYDVKM. In DNA, the CDR3 is TGTGCCAGCAGTCCGGTGACAGGGGGCGCTTATGGCTACACCTTC. The encoded protein is CASSPVTGGAYGYTF.

This chain uses TRBV9 with TRBJ2-3, with D possibly TRBD2 on 5 matching bases. There are 13 residues in the CDR3. The ends were cut back, 8 bases at V and 2 bases at J, with 12 bases in the middle. Germline lookup yields CDR1 SGDLS and CDR2 YYNGEE. DNA for the CDR3: TGTGCCAGTAATGTAGGACTCACAGATACGCAGTATTTT. Encoded protein: CASNVGLTDTQYF.

The chain links TRBV10-3 to TRBJ1-1; 10 nucleotides line up with TRBD1. With 4 bases clipped from V and 11 bases from J, the junction kept 7 bases outside the gene matches. The CDR3 covers 13 residues. Germline values: CDR1 ENHRY, CDR2 SYGVKD. CDR3 coding DNA: TGTGCCATCAGTGGGGCCCCGGGACAGGGGGCTTTCTTT. As protein: CAISGAPGQGAFF.

The rearrangement joins TRBV7-2 to TRBJ2-3; the match to TRBD2 covers 8 bases. Germline V gene sequence: CDR1 SGHTA, CDR2 FQGNSA. CDR3 length: 16 amino acids. V was clipped by 5 bases and J by 3 bases; unmatched bases: 10. This CDR3 is CASSPLVTGGTDTQYF. CDR3 bases: TGTGCCAGCAGCCCACTCGTCACGGGGGGGACAGATACGCAGTATTTT.